The rows below give T cell receptor beta chains drawn from one sample of a study of siplizumab effects on memory and regulatory T cells. The method was immunoSEQ multiplex PCR; TCRdb's version includes in-frame clones alone and lacks a portion of them. The sample gives over 90,000 clones, 90% to 95% of which show up once; 0.9% to 1.3% is in the top ten. The material sequenced was CD4+ T cells sorted from blood. These receptors came from a human donor in good health. CDR3s include the opening cysteine and the closing phenylalanine or tryptophan. D genes are given only for firm matches. Clone size is given for some rows only: seen once, a few or many times, or a class if the clone is expanded.

>TRBV13|.|TRBJ2-3|.
TGTGCCAGCAGCTTAGTGGAGGGAAGCACAGATACGCAGTATTTT
CASSLVEGSTDTQYF
>TRBV5-1|.|TRBJ2-3|.
TGCGCCAGCAGCCCGGAATGGGTTGTAGATACGCAGTATTTT
CASSPEWVVDTQYF
>TRBV5-1|TRBD2|TRBJ2-7|.
TGCGCCAGCAGCCCGGCAGCGGGAGTGGACTACGAGCAGTACTTC
CASSPAAGVDYEQYF
>TRBV11-3|.|TRBJ2-7|once
TGTGCCAGCAGCTTAGAAGGTAGCGGACCCTACGAGCAGTACTTC
CASSLEGSGPYEQYF
>TRBV20-1|TRBD1|TRBJ1-4|once
TGCAGTGCTGTTTACAGGGGAGGACTGTTTTTT
CSAVYRGGLFF
>TRBV6-1|TRBD1|TRBJ2-7|.
TGTGCCAGCAGTAGGACAGGGATTAGCCACGAGCAGTACTTC
CASSRTGISHEQYF
>TRBV7-9|.|TRBJ2-5|.
TGTGCCAGCAGCTTATACGCGGGACCCCAAGAGACCCAGTACTTC
CASSLYAGPQETQYF
>TRBV7-6|.|TRBJ1-1|.
TGTGCCAGCAGCTTAGCGCCTCCTGAGGCTTTCTTT
CASSLAPPEAFF
>TRBV4-1|.|TRBJ1-2|.
TGCGCCAGCAGCCACGAGGGTAACTATGGCTACACCTTC
CASSHEGNYGYTF
>TRBV2|TRBD2|TRBJ2-5|.
TGTGCCAGCAACGGCGGGAGCGAGACCCAGTACTTC
CASNGGSETQYF
>TRBV19|.|TRBJ1-4|.
TGTGCCAGTAGAATGCTGGCGAGTGGGAAACTGTTTTTT
CASRMLASGKLFF
>TRBV27|.|TRBJ2-7|once
TGTGCCAGCAGTTCTTGGGGAAACGAGCAGTACTTC
CASSSWGNEQYF
>TRBV7-2|.|TRBJ1-5|.
TGTGCCAGCAGCTTTTACAGCAATCAGCCCCAGCATTTT
CASSFYSNQPQHF